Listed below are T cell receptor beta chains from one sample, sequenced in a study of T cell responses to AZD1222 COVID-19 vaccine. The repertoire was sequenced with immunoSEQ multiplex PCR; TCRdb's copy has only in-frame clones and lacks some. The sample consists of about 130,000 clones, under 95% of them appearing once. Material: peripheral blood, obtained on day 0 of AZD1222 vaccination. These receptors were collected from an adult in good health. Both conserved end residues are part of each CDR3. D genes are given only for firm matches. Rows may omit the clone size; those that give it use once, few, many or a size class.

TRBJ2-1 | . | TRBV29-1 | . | CSVRGGPIYNEQFF
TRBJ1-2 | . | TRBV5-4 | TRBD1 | CASSLETGSGYTF
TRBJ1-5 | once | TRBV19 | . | CASRRGIANQPQHF
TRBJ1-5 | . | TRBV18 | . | CASSPGTGSMDQHF
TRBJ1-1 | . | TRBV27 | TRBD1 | CASSRQGQGHTEAFF
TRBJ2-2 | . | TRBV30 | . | CAWSVQEPGPTGELFF
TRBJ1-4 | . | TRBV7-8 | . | CASSIQRDEKLFF
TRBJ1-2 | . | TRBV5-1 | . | CASSVQQGNYGYTF
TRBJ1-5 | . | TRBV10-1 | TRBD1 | CASSELGGINQPQHF
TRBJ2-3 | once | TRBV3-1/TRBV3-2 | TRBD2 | CASNPGTSVDTQYF
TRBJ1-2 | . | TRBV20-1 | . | CSASRPLAADYGYTF
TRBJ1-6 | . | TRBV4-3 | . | CASSIVGSGSPLHF
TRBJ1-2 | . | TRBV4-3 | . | CASSQDHEGPYGYTF
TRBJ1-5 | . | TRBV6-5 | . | CASSSRDFGQPQHF
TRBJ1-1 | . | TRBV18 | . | CASSPSPRANAEAFF
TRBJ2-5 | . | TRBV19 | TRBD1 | CASSGQGEETQYF
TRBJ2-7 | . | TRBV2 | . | CASSENRYEQYF
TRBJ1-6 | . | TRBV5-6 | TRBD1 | CASSSSLTGLNSPLHF
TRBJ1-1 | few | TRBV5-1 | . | CASSFLLQNTEAFF
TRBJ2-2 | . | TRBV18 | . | CASSPRRSGNTGELFF
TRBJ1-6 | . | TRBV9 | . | CASSPRQDYNSPLHF
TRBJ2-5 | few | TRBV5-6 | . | CASSLGDGTQYF
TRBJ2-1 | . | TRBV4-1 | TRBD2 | CASSHGRGAYNEQFF
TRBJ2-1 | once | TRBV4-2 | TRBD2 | CASSLRGGDFTDEQFF
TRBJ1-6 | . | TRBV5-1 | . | CASSLSLIDRLNSPLHF
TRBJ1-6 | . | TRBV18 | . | CASSPPLYLNSPLHF
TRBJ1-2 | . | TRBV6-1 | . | CASREGSYGYTF
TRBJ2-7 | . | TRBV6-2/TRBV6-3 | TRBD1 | CASSFSGQAPEQYF
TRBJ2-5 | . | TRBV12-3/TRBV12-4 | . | CASSLDSLETQYF
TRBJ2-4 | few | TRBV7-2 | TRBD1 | CASSLGQGVFNIQYF
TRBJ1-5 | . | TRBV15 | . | CATSSSPRNNQPQHF
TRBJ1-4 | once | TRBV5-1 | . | CASSPDEPEKLFF
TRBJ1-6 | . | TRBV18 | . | CASSPGHQTNNSPLHF
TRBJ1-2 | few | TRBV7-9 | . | CASSLRGFLYGYTF
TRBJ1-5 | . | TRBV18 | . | CASSPGTDQPQHF
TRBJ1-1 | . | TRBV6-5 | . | CASSPGHRPGLGAFF
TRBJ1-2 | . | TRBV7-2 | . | CASSLVPASYGYTF
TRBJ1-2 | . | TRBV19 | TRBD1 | CASSPGIGGSYGYTF
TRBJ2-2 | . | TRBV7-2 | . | CASSPRWGQGYTGELFF
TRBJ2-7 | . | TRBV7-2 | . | CASSLVRLGHGGGEQYF
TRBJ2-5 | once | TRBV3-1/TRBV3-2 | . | CASSPHSRGAQETQYF
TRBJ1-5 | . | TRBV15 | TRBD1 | CATSRQGQGDYINQPQHF
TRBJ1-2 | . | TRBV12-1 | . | CASSPSGQGSWYGYTF
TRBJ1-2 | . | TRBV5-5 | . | CASSAGPGTIYGYTF
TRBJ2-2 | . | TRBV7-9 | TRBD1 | CASSHPGQGNTGELFF
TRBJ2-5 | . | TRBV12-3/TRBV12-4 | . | CASSLVGETQYF
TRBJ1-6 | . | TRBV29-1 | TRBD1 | CSVVTGDGSPLHF
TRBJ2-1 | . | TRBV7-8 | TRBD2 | CASSLVVGGAYNEQFF
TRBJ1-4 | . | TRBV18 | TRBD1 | CASSPRGQENEKLFF
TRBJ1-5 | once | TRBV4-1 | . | CASSQVIRGPRQPQHF
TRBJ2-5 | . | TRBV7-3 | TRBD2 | CASSTSGGTQETQYF
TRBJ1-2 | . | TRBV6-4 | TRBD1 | CASSPDRAGYGYTF
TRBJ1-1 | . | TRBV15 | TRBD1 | CATSRDGTGRTEAFF
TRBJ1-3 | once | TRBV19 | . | CASSIRSLSGNTIYF
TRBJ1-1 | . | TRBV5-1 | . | CASVPPDSVKAFF
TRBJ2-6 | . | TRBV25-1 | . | CASSDVRHQGNVLTF
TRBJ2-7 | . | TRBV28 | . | CASSLTSLYEQYF
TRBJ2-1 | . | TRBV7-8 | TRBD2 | CASSLGRASGYYNEQFF
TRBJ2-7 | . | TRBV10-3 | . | CAIRGDTNYEQYF